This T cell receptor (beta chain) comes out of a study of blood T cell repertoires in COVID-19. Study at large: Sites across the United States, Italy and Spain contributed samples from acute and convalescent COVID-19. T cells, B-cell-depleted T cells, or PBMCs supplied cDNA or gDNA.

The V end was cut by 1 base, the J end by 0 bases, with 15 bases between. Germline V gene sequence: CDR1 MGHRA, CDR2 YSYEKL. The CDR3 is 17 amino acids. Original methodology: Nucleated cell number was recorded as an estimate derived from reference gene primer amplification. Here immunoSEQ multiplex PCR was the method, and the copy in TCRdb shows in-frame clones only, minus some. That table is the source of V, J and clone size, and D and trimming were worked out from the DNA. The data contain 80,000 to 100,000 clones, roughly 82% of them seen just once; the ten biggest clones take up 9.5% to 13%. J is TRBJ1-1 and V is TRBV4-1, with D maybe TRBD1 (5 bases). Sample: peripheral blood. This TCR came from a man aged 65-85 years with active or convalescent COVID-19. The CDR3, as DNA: TGCGCCAGCAGCCAAGTTGCGGGGGGAGGGATGAACACTGAAGCTTTCTTT. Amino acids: CASSQVAGGGMNTEAFF.